This TCR beta chain was identified in a study of T cells expressing NK-cell markers. Germline CDR1 is ENHRY and CDR2 is SYGVKD. This CDR3 region has 17 residues. TCRdb reanalyzed the 5' RACE reads, giving one entry per CDR3 protein sequence and no DNA. The sample table sets out about half a million distinct CDR3 sequences. Remarks on this clonotype: Its specificity is unknown.

General study points: Four donors showed these clonotypes also leading the CD3+CD56-NKG2C+ fraction. Each of six donors carried dominant NKG2C+ clonotypes accounting for about 1.0-7.0% of CD8+ T cells.

The rearrangement uses TRBV10-3 and TRBJ2-2; TCRdb lists TRBD2, though no DNA is available to test this call. This TCR came from a woman between 50 and 59 years old in good health. Sequenced input: blood T cells: a sorted CD56 or NKG2C T cell subset, CD4+ or CD8+ T cells, or bulk PBMC T cells (not recorded which). CDR3 loop: CAISELAETIVTGELFF.